The next 5 T cell receptor beta chains were all read from a single sample in a study of CD8 T cells in ankylosing spondylitis. TCRdb processed the 5' RACE reads anew with MiXCR; each CDR3 protein has one entry. The table has 670,000 or so distinct CDR3 sequences, 15% to 20% seen once. No antigen has been assigned to these receptors. Study-wide results and limits: A motif in TCR beta, a set of under ten highly homologous variants, appeared characteristic of ankylosing spondylitis blood.

Sequencing input: blood, either unsorted or a sorted T cell fraction (not recorded which). These receptors originate from a male donor with ankylosing spondylitis.

This clonotype was counted at least ten times. The chain carries TRBV7-9 and TRBJ1-6; 8 nucleotides line up with TRBD1. After removal of 5 bases from V and 8 bases from J, the junction contained 8 bases not matched to a gene. The CDR3 runs 15 residues. CDR1 and CDR2 (germline): SEHNR, FQNEAQ (reference sequence). CDR3 sequence reads: CASSLGQGVDSPLHF. The CDR3 nucleotides read TGTGCCAGCAGCCTCGGACAGGGTGTTGATTCACCCCTCCACTTT.

The chain carries TRBV20-1 and TRBJ2-7, with 10 bases that match TRBD1. CDR3 size: 14 residues. V shed 0 bases, J shed 4 bases, and the junction held 3 bases outside the gene matches. CDR1 DFQATT and CDR2 SNEGSKA come from the germline V gene (reference sequence). The CDR3 loop reads CSARDKGQGYEQYF. Here the CDR3 DNA reads TGCAGTGCTAGAGATAAGGGACAGGGGTACGAGCAGTACTTC.

This clonotype was seen only a few times. This CDR3 reads CASSGTSGVSYEQYF. The DNA of the CDR3 is TGTGCCAGCAGCGGTACTAGCGGAGTCTCCTACGAGCAGTACTTC. The chain links TRBV11-2 to TRBJ2-7; 8 bases map to TRBD2. The CDR3 is 15 residues long. Germline V gives CDR1 SGHAT, CDR2 FQNNGV. The V gene end was trimmed by 5 bases and the J gene end by 0 bases; junction bases not matched to a gene: 6. Full variable domain (missing parts from reference TRBV11-2 and TRBJ2-7): EAGVAQSPRYKIIEKRQSVAFWCNPISGHATLYWYQQILGQGPKLLIQFQNNGVVDDSQLPKDRFSAERLKGVDSTLKIQPAKLEDSAVYLCASSGTSGVSYEQYFGPGTRLTVT.

This clonotype was seen a handful of times. At one end, the junction sequence differs from germline, possibly due to a read error. V and J are TRBV5-5 and TRBJ2-7; weak D call: TRBD1 (7 bases). In germline, CDR1 is SGHKS, CDR2 YYEKEE (reference sequence). The CDR3 loop spans 16 amino acids. In DNA form, the CDR3 reads TGTGCCAGCAGTTTGGCCGAGCAGGGGGGAACCTACGAGCAGTACTTC. This encodes CASSLAEQGGTYEQYF.

The CDR3 DNA reads TGTGCCAGCTCACCCGGGACAGACCGGGGGGAGCAGTACTTC. Translating gives CASSPGTDRGEQYF. The chain employs TRBV18 and TRBJ2-7, with TRBD1 as a possible D gene (7 bases). In germline, CDR1 is KGHSH, CDR2 LQKENI. The V and J ends lost 3 bases and 7 bases respectively, with 16 bases between them. There are 14 residues in the CDR3.